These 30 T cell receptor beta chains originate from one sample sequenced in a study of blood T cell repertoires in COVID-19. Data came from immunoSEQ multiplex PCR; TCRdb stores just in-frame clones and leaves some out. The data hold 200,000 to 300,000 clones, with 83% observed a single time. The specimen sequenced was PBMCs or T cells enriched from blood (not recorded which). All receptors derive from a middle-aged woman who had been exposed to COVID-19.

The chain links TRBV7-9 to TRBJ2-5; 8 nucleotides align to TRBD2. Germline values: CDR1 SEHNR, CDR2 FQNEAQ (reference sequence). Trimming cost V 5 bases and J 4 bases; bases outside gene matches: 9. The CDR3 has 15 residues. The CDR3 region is CASSPGGGQGETQYF. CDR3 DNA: TGTGCCAGCAGCCCCGGGGGGGGGCAAGGAGAGACCCAGTACTTC.

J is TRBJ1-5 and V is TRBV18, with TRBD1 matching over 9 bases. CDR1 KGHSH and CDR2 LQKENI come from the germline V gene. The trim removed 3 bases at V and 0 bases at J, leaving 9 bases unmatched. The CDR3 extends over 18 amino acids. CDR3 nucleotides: TGTGCCAGCTCACCGACTGGACAGGGGTTAGGTAGCAATCAGCCCCAGCATTTT. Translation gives CASSPTGQGLGSNQPQHF.

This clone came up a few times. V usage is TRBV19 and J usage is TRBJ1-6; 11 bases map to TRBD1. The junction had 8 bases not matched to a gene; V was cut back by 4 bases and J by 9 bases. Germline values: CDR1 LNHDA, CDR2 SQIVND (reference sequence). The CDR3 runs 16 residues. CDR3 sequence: CASSTVDRGLGSPLHF. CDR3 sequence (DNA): TGTGCCAGTAGTACCGTGGACAGGGGGCTGGGTTCACCCCTCCACTTT.

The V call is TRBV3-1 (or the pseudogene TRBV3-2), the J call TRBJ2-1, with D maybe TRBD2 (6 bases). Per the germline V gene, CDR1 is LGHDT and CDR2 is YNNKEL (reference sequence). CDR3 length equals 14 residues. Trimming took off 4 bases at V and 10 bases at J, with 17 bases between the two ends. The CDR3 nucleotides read TGTGCCAGCAGCCTTTCCGGTAGCGGCAAGGAGCAGTTCTTC. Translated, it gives CASSLSGSGKEQFF.

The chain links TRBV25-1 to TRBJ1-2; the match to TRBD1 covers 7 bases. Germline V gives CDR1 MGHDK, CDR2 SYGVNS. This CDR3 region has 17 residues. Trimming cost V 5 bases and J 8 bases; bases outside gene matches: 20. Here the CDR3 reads CASSHLGQGVSWVGYTF. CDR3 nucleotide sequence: TGTGCCAGCAGTCATCTAGGGCAGGGGGTCTCCTGGGTGGGCTACACCTTC.

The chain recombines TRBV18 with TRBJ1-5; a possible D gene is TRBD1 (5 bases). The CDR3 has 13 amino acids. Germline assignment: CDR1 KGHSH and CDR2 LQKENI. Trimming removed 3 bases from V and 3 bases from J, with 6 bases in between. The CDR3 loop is CASSPGHNQPQHF. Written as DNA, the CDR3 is TGTGCCAGCTCACCGGGGCACAATCAGCCCCAGCATTTT. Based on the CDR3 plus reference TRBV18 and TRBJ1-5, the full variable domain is NAGVMQNPRHLVRRRGQEARLRCSPMKGHSHVYWYRQLPEEGLKFMVYLQKENIIDESGMPKERFSAEFPKEGPSILRIQQVVRGDSAAYFCASSPGHNQPQHFGDGTRLSIL.

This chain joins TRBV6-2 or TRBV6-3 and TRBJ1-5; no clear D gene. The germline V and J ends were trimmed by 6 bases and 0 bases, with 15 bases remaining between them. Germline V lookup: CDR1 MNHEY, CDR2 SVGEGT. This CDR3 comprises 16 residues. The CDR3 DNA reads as TGTGCCAGCAGCCGAAGCGGGATTTATAGCAATCAGCCCCAGCATTTT. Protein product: CASSRSGIYSNQPQHF.

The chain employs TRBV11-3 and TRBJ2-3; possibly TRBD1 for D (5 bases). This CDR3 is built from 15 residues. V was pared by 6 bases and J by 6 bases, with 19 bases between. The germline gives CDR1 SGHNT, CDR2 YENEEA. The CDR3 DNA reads TGTGCCAGCAGTTCATGGGGCTCCTCGGGCGATACGCAGTATTTT. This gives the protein CASSSWGSSGDTQYF.

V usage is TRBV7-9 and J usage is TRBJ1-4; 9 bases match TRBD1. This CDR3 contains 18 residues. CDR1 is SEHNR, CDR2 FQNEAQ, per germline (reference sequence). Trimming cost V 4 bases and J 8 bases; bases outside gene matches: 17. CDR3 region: CASSSSRGQGPDREKLFF. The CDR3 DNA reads TGTGCCAGCAGCTCGTCCCGGGGACAGGGCCCCGATAGGGAAAAACTGTTTTTT.

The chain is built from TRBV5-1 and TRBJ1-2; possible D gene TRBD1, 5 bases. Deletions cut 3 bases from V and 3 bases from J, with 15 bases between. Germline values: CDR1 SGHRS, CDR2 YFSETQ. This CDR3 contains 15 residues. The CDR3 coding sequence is TGCGCCAGCAGCTCCGGCCCAGGGTCAGACTATGGCTACACCTTC. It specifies CASSSGPGSDYGYTF.

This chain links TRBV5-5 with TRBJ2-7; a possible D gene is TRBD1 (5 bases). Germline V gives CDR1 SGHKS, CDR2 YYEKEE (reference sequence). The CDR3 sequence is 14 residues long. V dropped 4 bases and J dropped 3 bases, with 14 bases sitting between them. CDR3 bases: TGTGCCAGCAGCACTGCAACCCAGGGCTACGAGCAGTACTTC. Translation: CASSTATQGYEQYF.

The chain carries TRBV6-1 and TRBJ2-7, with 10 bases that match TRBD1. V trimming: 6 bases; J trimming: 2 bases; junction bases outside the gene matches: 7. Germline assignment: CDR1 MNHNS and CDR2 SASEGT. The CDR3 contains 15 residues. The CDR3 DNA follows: TGTGCCAGCAGCCAGGGACAGGGGCCTACCTACGAGCAGTACTTC. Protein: CASSQGQGPTYEQYF.

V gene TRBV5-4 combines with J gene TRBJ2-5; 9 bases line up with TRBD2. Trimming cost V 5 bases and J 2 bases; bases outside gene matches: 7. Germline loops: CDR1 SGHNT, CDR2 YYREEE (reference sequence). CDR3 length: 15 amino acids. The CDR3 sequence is CASRLAGAIQETQYF. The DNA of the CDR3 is TGTGCCAGCAGATTAGCGGGGGCCATACAAGAGACCCAGTACTTC.

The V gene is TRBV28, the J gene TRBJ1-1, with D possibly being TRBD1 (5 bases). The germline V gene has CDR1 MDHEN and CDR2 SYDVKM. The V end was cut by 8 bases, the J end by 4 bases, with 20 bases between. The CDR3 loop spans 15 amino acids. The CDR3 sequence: CASLPPGGRGTEAFF. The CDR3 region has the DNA TGTGCCAGCCTTCCTCCGGGAGGGAGGGGCACTGAAGCTTTCTTT.

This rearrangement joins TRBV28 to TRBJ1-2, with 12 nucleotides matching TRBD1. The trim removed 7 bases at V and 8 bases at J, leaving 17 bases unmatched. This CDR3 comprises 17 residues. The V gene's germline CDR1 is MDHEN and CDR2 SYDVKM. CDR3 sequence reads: CASISGQGALGVEGYTF. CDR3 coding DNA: TGTGCCAGCATCTCGGGACAGGGGGCACTCGGGGTGGAAGGCTACACCTTC.

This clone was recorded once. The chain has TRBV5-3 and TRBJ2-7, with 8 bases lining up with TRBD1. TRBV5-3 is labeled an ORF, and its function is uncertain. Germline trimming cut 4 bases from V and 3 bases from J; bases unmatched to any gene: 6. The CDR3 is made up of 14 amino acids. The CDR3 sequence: CARSPGQAHYEQYF. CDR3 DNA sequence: TGTGCCAGAAGCCCGGGACAGGCCCACTACGAGCAGTACTTC.

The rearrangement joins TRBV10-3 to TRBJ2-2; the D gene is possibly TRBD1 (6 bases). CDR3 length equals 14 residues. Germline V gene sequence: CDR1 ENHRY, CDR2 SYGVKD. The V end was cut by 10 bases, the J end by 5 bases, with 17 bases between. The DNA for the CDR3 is TGTGCCACGCACGGACAGATAATAACCGGGGAGCTGTTTTTT. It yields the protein CATHGQIITGELFF.

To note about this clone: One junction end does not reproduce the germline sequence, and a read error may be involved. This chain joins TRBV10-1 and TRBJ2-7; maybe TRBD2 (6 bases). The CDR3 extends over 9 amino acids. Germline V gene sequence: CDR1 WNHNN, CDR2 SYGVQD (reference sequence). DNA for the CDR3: TGCGCCAGCAGTTGGGACTTCACTTTC. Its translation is CASSWDFTF.

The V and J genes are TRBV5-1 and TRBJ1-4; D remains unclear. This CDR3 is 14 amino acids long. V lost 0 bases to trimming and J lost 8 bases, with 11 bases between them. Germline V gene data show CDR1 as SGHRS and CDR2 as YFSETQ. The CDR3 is CASSLDRSGEKLFF. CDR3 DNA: TGCGCCAGCAGCTTGGATAGGAGCGGGGAAAAACTGTTTTTT. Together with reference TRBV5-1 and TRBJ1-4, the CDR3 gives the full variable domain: KAGVTQTPRYLIKTRGQQVTLSCSPISGHRSVSWYQQTPGQGLQFLFEYFSETQRNKGNFPGRFSGRQFSNSRSEMNVSTLELGDSALYLCASSLDRSGEKLFFGSGTQLSVL.

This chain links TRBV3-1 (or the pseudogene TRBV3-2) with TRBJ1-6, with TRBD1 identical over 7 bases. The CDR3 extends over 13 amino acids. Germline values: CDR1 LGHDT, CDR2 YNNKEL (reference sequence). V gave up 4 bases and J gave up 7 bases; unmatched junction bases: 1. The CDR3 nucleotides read TGTGCCAGCAGCCGACAGGGAAATTCACCCCTCCACTTT. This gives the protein CASSRQGNSPLHF.

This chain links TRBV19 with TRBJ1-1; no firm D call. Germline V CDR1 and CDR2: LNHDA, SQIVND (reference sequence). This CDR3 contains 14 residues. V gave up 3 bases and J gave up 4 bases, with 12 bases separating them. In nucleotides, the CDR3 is TGTGCCAGTAGTATCTTCGGCCAGGCCACTGAAGCTTTCTTT. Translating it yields CASSIFGQATEAFF. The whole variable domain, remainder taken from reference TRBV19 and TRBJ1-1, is DGGITQSPKYLFRKEGQNVTLSCEQNLNHDAMYWYRQDPGQGLRLIYYSQIVNDFQKGDIAEGYSVSREKKESFPLTVTSAQKNPTAFYLCASSIFGQATEAFFGQGTRLTVV.

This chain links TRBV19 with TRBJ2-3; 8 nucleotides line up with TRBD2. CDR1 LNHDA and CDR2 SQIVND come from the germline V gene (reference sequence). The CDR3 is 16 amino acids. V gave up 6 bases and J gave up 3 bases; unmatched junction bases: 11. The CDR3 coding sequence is TGTGCCAGTAGGATTCGGTCGGGACTAGGAACAGATACGCAGTATTTT. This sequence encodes CASRIRSGLGTDTQYF.

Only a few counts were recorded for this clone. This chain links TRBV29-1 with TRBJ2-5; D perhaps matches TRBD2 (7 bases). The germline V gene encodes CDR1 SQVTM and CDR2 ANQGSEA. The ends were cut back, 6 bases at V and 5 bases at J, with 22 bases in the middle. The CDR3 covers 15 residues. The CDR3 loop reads CSVRTPAGAGETQYF. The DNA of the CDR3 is TGCAGCGTGCGAACCCCTGCGGGGGCAGGGGAGACCCAGTACTTC.

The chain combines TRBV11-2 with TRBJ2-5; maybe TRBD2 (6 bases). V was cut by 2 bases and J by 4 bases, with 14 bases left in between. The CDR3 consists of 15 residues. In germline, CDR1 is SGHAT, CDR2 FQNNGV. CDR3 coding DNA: TGTGCCAGCAGCTTATCTTGGGTCGGGGGAGAGACCCAGTACTTC. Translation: CASSLSWVGGETQYF. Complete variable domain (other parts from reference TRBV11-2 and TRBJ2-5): EAGVAQSPRYKIIEKRQSVAFWCNPISGHATLYWYQQILGQGPKLLIQFQNNGVVDDSQLPKDRFSAERLKGVDSTLKIQPAKLEDSAVYLCASSLSWVGGETQYFGPGTRLLVL.

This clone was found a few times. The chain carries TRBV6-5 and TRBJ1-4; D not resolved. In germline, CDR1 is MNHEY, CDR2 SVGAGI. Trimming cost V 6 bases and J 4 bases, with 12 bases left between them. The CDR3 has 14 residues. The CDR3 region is CASSLQAFNEKLFF. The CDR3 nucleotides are TGTGCCAGCAGCCTCCAGGCCTTTAATGAAAAACTGTTTTTT.

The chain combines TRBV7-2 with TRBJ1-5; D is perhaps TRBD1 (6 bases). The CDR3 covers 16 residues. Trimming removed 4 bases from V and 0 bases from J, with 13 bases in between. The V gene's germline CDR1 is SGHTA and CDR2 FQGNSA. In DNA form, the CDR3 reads TGTGCCAGCAGCTCGCGGGGGGCTTATAGCAATCAGCCCCAGCATTTT. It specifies CASSSRGAYSNQPQHF.

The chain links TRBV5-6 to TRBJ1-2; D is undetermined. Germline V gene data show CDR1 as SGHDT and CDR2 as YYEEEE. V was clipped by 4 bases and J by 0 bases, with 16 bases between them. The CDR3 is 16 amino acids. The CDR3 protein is CASSGALSIPNYGYTF. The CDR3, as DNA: TGTGCCAGCAGCGGAGCCTTGTCCATACCTAACTATGGCTACACCTTC. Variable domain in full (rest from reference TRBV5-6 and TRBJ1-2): DAGVTQSPTHLIKTRGQQVTLRCSPKSGHDTVSWYQQALGQGPQFIFQYYEEEERQRGNFPDRFSGHQFPNYSSELNVNALLLGDSALYLCASSGALSIPNYGYTFGSGTRLTVV.

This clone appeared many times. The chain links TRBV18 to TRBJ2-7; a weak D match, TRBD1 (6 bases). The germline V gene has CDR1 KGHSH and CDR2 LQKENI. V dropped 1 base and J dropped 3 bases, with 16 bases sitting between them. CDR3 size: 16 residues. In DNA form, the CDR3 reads TGTGCCAGCTCACCACTCCCCACAGGGCCCAACTACGAGCAGTACTTC. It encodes CASSPLPTGPNYEQYF.

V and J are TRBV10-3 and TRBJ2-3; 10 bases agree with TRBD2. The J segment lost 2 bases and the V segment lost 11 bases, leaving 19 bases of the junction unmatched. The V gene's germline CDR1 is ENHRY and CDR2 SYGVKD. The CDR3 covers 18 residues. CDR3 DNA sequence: TGTGCCGCAGGACTAGGGGCTAGCGGGGGTGGTGTCACAGATACGCAGTATTTT. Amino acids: CAAGLGASGGGVTDTQYF.

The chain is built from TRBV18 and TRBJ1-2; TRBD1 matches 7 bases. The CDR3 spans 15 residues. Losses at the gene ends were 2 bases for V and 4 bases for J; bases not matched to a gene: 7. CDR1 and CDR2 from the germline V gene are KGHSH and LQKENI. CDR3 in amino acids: CASSPDRAPSYGYTF. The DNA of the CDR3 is TGTGCCAGCTCACCAGACAGGGCCCCCTCCTATGGCTACACCTTC. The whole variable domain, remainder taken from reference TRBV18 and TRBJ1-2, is NAGVMQNPRHLVRRRGQEARLRCSPMKGHSHVYWYRQLPEEGLKFMVYLQKENIIDESGMPKERFSAEFPKEGPSILRIQQVVRGDSAAYFCASSPDRAPSYGYTFGSGTRLTVV.